This T cell receptor (beta chain) was obtained from a study of prognosis after radiotherapy for stage I lung cancer. Study-level findings and limits: The median unique TCR clone count dropped from around 10,000 to 6,900 after stereotactic body radiation therapy.

Genomic DNA provided the template from which TCR beta CDR3 was amplified by two-round multiplex PCR. Specific primers for each TRBV and TRBJ gene were what first-round PCR used. Universal primers were used for second-round PCR. TCRdb independently ran MiXCR on the multiplex PCR reads; one entry per CDR3 protein. The table includes 15,000 to 20,000 distinct CDR3 sequences, 40% to 55% detected once. A word on this clonotype: Its antigen is unidentified. Sequence at one end of the junction differs from germline and may be a read error.

This CDR3 comprises 12 residues. Germline loops: CDR1 MDHEN, CDR2 SYDVKM. Imaging by CT and PET/CT found every patient node-negative, and no patient had prior chemotherapy, radiotherapy or other malignancies. This TCR was sampled from a donor of 50 years or more with non-small cell lung cancer. The V gene is TRBV28, the J gene TRBJ2-1; D remains unclear. The sequencing used PBMCs, collected before or after stereotactic body radiation therapy (not recorded which). The CDR3, as DNA: TGTGCCAGCAGTTTAGCGGTAGTTGAGCATTTCTTC. It encodes CASSLAVVEHFF. The full variable domain, its missing parts supplied by reference TRBV28 and TRBJ2-1, is DVKVTQSSRYLVKRTGEKVFLECVQDMDHENMFWYRQDPGLGLRLIYFSYDVKMKEKGDIPEGYSVSREKKERFSLILESASTNQTSMYLCASSLAVVEHFFGPGTRLTVL.